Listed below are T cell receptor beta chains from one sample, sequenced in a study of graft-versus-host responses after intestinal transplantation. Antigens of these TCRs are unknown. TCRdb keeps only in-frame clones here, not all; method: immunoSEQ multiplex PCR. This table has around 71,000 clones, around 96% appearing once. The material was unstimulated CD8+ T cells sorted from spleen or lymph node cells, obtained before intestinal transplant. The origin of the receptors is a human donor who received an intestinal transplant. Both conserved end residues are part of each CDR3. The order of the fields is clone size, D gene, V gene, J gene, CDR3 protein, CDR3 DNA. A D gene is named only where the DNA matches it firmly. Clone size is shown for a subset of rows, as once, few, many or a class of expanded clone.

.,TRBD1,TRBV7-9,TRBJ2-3,CASSPTGGSGTDTQYF,TGTGCCAGCAGCCCTACAGGGGGCTCGGGCACAGATACGCAGTATTTT
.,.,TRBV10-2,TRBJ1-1,CASSESFYEAFF,TGCGCCAGCAGTGAGTCCTTCTATGAAGCTTTCTTT
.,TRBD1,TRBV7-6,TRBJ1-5,CASSLELGTVSYQPQHF,TGTGCCAGCAGCTTAGAGCTCGGGACAGTGTCTTATCAGCCCCAGCATTTT
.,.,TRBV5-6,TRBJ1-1,CASSFQDTEAFF,TGCGCCAGCAGCTTCCAAGACACTGAAGCTTTCTTT
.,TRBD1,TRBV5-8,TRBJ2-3,CASSSIDRVRGTDTQYF,TGTGCCAGCAGCTCCATAGACAGGGTTCGGGGCACAGATACGCAGTATTTT
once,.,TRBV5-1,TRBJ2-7,CASSLVPWGRQYF,TGCGCCAGCAGCTTAGTTCCGTGGGGAAGGCAGTACTTC
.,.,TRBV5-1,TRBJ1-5,CASSLWGNSNQPQHF,TGCGCCAGCAGCTTGTGGGGAAATAGCAATCAGCCCCAGCATTTT
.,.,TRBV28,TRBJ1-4,CASSLTANNEKLFF,TGTGCCAGCAGCCTGACAGCCAATAATGAAAAACTGTTTTTT
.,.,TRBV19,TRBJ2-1,CASSIPSENYNEQFF,TGTGCCAGTAGTATCCCTAGCGAGAACTACAATGAGCAGTTCTTC
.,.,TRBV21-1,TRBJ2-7,CASSKGPSVVREIYEQYF,TGTGCCAGCAGCAAAGGGCCGTCTGTCGTACGGGAGATTTACGAGCAGTACTTC
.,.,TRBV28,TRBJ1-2,CASSLGQKHYGYTF,TGTGCCAGCAGTTTGGGGCAGAAACACTATGGCTACACCTTC
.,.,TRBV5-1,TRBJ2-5,CASSWEDEGETQYF,TGCGCCAGCAGCTGGGAGGACGAGGGGGAGACCCAGTACTTC
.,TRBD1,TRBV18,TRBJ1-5,CASSRDRVVMPQHF,TGTGCCAGCTCACGGGACAGGGTGGTGATGCCCCAGCATTTT
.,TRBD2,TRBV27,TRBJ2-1,CASSLGPAAGVKGNEQFF,TGTGCCAGCAGTTTAGGGCCCGCAGCGGGAGTCAAGGGCAATGAGCAGTTCTTC
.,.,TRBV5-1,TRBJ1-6,CASSLAETELSPLHF,TGCGCCAGCAGCTTGGCCGAGACAGAACTTTCACCCCTCCACTTT
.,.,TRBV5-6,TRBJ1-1,CASSFGGGNTEAFF,TGTGCCAGCAGCTTTGGGGGCGGTAACACTGAAGCTTTCTTT
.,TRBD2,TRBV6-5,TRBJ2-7,CASSYSGGGSYEQYF,TGTGCCAGCAGTTACTCGGGGGGAGGGTCCTACGAGCAGTACTTC
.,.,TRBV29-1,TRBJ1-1,CSAFLSMNTEAFF,TGCAGCGCTTTTCTGTCCATGAACACTGAAGCTTTCTTT
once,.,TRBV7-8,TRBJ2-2,CASSLAGGTGELFF,TGTGCCAGCAGCTTAGCGGGAGGCACCGGGGAGCTGTTTTTT
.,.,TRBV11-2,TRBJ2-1,CASSLGVRTYNEQFF,TGTGCCAGCAGCTTAGGGGTTAGGACTTACAATGAGCAGTTCTTC